The subject of this entry is one T cell receptor (beta chain). The sample is drawn from a study of cytomegalovirus exposure and HLA in healthy donors. PCR primers comprised 60 Vbeta and 13 Jbeta primers. Profiling relied on immunoSEQ multiplex PCR, and the TCRdb table lists in-frame clones only, not all of them. The sample carries under 150,000 clones, 81% recorded once. This TCR derives from a man younger than 35 in good health and CMV-seronegative. Sample: PBMCs.

CDR3 DNA: TGTGCCAGCTTTCATACCTCCGGTATGAACTATGGCTACACCTTC. Protein product: CASFHTSGMNYGYTF. V is TRBV7-9 and J is TRBJ1-2; D not resolved. Germline V gene lookup returns CDR1 SEHNR and CDR2 FQNEAQ (reference sequence). This CDR3 contains 15 residues. Trimming took off 8 bases at V and 2 bases at J, with 18 bases between the two ends.